Described below is a single TCR beta chain sequence and its context. The data were obtained in a study of blood T cell repertoires in COVID-19. Germline-derived CDR1 and CDR2 are SGHRS and YFSETQ. The ends were cut back, 4 bases at V and 7 bases at J, with 14 bases in the middle. The CDR3 length is 13 residues. Authors' data handling: Reference gene primer amplification gave estimated nucleated cell counts. TCRdb keeps only in-frame clones here, not all; method: immunoSEQ multiplex PCR. V and J calls and clone size come straight from that table; D and trimming were deduced from the DNA. The sample consists of approximately 250,000 clones, roughly nine tenths of them appearing once.

The clonotype comes from a man in his forties with active or convalescent COVID-19. The chain uses TRBV5-1 and TRBJ1-1; maybe TRBD1 (6 bases). The sample was peripheral blood. The CDR3 loop is CASSGRGLGEAFF. The CDR3, as DNA: TGCGCCAGCAGCGGGCGGGGGCTGGGTGAAGCTTTCTTT.